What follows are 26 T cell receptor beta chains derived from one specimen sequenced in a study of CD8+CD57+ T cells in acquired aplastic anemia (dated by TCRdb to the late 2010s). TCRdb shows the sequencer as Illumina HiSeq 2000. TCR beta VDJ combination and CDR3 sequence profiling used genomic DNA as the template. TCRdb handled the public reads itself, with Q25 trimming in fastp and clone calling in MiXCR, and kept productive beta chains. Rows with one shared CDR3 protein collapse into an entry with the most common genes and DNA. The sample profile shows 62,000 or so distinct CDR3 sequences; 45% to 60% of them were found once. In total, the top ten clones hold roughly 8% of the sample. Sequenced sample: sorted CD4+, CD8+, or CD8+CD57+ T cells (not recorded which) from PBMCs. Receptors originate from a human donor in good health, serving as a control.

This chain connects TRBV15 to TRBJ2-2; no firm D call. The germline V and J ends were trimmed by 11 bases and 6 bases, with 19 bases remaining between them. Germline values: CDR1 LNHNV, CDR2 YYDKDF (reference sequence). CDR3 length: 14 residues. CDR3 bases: TGTGCCGCCGGAAGGGTGAGAAGCGCCGGGGAGCTGTTTTTT. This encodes CAAGRVRSAGELFF.

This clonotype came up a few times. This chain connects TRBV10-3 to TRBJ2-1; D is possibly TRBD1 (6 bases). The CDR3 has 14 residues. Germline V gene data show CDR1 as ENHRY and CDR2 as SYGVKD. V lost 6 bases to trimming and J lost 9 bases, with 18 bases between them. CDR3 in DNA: TGTGCCATCAGCGAACAGGGCTCGGTGGGTGAGCAGTTCTTC. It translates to CAISEQGSVGEQFF.

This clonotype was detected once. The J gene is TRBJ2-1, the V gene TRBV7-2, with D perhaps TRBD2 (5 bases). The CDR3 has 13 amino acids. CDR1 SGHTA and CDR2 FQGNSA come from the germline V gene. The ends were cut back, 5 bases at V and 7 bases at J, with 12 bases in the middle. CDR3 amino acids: CASSTRVRNEQFF. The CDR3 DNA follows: TGTGCCAGCAGCACGCGGGTTCGGAATGAGCAGTTCTTC.

The CDR3 here is CASSSRMDSYEQYF. The CDR3 DNA reads TGTGCCAGCAGTTCACGGATGGATTCCTACGAGCAGTACTTC. The rearrangement joins TRBV7-6 to TRBJ2-7; D unresolved. Germline V gene lookup returns CDR1 SGHVS and CDR2 FNYEAQ. V was clipped by 6 bases and J by 1 base, with 13 bases between them. CDR3 length equals 14 residues. The variable domain in full, with the rest retrieved from reference TRBV7-6 and TRBJ2-7, is GAGVSQSPRYKVTKRGQDVALRCDPISGHVSLYWYRQALGQGPEFLTYFNYEAQQDKSGLPNDRFSAERPEGSISTLTIQRTEQRDSAMYRCASSSRMDSYEQYFGPGTRLTVT.

The CDR3 region has the DNA TGTGCCACCAGTGACCTAGTTGAGCAGTTCTTC. Translation gives CATSDLVEQFF. The chain carries TRBV15 and TRBJ2-1; D call uncertain. Trimming shortened V by 6 bases and J by 9 bases, and 9 bases separated the two germline ends. Per the germline V gene, CDR1 is LNHNV and CDR2 is YYDKDF (reference sequence). This CDR3 contains 11 residues. The variable domain in full, completed from reference TRBV15 and TRBJ2-1, reads DAMVIQNPRYQVTQFGKPVTLSCSQTLNHNVMYWYQQKSSQAPKLLFHYYDKDFNNEADTPDNFQSRRPNTSFCFLDIRSPGLGDTAMYLCATSDLVEQFFGPGTRLTVL.

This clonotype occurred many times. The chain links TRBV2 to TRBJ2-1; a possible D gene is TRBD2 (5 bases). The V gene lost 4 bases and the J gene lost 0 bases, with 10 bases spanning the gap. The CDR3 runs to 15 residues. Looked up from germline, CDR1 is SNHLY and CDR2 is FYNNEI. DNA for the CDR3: TGTGCCAGCAGTGGAGGGTCGAGCTCCTACAATGAGCAGTTCTTC. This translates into CASSGGSSSYNEQFF.

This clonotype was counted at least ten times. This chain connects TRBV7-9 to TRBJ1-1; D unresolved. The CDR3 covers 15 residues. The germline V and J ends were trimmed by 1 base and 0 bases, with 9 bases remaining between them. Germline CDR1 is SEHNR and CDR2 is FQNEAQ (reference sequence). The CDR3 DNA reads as TGTGCCAGCAGCTTAGTGGTCCCGATGAACACTGAAGCTTTCTTT. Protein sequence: CASSLVVPMNTEAFF. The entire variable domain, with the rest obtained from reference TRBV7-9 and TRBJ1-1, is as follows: DTGVSQNPRHKITKRGQNVTFRCDPISEHNRLYWYRQTLGQGPEFLTYFQNEAQLEKSRLLSDRFSAERPKGSFSTLEIQRTEQGDSAMYLCASSLVVPMNTEAFFGQGTRLTVV.

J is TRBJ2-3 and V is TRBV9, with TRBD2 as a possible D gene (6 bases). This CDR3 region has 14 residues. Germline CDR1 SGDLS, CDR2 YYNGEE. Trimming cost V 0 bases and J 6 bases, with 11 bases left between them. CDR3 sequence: CASSVGGEADTQYF. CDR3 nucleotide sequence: TGTGCCAGCAGCGTAGGAGGGGAGGCGGATACGCAGTATTTT.

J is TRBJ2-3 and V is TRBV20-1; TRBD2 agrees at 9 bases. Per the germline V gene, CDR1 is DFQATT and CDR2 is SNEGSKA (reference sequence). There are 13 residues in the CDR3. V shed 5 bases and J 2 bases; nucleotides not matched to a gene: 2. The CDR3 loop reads CSALAGHTDTQYF. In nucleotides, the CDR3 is TGCAGTGCTCTAGCGGGACACACAGATACGCAGTATTTT.

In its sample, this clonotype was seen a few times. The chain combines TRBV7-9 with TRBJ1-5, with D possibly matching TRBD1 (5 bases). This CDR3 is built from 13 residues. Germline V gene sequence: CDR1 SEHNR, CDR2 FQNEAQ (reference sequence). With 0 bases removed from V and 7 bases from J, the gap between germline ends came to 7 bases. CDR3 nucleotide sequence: TGTGCCAGCAGCTTAGCGCAGGGACAGCCCCAGCATTTT. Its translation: CASSLAQGQPQHF.

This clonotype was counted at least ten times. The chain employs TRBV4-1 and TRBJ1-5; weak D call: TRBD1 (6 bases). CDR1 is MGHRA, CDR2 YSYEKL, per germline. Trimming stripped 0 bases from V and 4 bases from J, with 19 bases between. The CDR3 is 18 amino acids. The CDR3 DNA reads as TGCGCCAGCAGCCAAGACCCGTATACGGGACATACAAATCAGCCCCAGCATTTT. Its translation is CASSQDPYTGHTNQPQHF.

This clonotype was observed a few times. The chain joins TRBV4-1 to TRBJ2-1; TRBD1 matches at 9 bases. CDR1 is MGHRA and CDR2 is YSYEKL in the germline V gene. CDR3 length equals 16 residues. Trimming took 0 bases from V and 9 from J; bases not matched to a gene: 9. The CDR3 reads CASSQEEGTGSAEQFF. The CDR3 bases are TGCGCCAGCAGCCAAGAAGAGGGGACAGGGTCCGCTGAGCAGTTCTTC.

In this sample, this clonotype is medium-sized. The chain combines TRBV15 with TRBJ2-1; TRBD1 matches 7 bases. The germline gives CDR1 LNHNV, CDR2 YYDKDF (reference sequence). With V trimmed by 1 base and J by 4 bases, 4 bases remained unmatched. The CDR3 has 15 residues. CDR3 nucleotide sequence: TGTGCCACCAGCAGAGGCCGGGACAGATACAATGAGCAGTTCTTC. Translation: CATSRGRDRYNEQFF. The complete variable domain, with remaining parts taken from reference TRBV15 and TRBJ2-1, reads DAMVIQNPRYQVTQFGKPVTLSCSQTLNHNVMYWYQQKSSQAPKLLFHYYDKDFNNEADTPDNFQSRRPNTSFCFLDIRSPGLGDTAMYLCATSRGRDRYNEQFFGPGTRLTVL.

CDR3 amino acids: CASSPRQGYEQYV. DNA of the CDR3: TGTGCCAGCAGCCCTAGACAGGGCTACGAGCAGTACGTC. The V and J genes are TRBV7-9 and TRBJ2-7; 7 nucleotides align to TRBD1. The V gene's germline CDR1 is SEHNR and CDR2 FQNEAQ (reference sequence). Trimming at V came to 5 bases and at J to 3 bases, leaving 4 bases not matched to a gene. The CDR3 is made up of 13 amino acids.

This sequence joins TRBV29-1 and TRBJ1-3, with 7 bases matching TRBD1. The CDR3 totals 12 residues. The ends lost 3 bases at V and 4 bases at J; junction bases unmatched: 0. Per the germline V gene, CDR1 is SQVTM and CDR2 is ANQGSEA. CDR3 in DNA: TGCAGCGTTGAGACAGGGGGAAACACCATATATTTT. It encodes CSVETGGNTIYF. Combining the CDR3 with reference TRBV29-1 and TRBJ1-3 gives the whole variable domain SAVISQKPSRDICQRGTSLTIQCQVDSQVTMMFWYRQQPGQSLTLIATANQGSEATYESGFVIDKFPISRPNLTFSTLTVSNMSPEDSSIYLCSVETGGNTIYFGEGSWLTVV.

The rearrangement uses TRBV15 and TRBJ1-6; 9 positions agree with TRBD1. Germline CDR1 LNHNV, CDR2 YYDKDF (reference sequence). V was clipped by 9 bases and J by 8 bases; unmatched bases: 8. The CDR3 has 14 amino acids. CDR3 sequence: CATNRDRDDSPLHF. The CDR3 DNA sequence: TGTGCCACAAACCGGGACAGGGACGATTCACCCCTCCACTTT.

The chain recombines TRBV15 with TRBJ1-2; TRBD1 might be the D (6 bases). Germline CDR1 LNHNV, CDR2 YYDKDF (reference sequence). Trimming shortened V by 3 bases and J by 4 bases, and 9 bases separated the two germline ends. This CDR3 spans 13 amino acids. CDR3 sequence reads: CATSSLGGYGYTF. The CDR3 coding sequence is TGTGCCACCAGCAGTTTAGGGGGCTATGGCTACACCTTC. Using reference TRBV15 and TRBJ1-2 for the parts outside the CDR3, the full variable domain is DAMVIQNPRYQVTQFGKPVTLSCSQTLNHNVMYWYQQKSSQAPKLLFHYYDKDFNNEADTPDNFQSRRPNTSFCFLDIRSPGLGDTAMYLCATSSLGGYGYTFGSGTRLTVV.

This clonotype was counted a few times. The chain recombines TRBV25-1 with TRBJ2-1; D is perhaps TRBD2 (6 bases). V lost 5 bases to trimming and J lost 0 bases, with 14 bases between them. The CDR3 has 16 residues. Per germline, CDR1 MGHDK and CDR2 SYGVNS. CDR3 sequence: CASSSSAPSSYNEQFF. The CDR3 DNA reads TGTGCCAGCAGTTCTAGCGCCCCGAGCTCCTACAATGAGCAGTTCTTC.

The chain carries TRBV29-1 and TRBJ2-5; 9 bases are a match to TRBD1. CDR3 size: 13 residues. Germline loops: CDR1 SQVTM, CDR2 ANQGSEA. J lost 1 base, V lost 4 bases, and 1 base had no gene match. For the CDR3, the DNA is TGCAGCGTTGTGACAGGGGGCCAAGAGACCCAGTACTTC. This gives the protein CSVVTGGQETQYF.

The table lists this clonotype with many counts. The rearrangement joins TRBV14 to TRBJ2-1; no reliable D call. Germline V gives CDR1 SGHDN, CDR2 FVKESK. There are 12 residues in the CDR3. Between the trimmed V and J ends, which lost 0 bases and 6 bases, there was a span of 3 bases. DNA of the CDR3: TGTGCCAGCAGCCAAGACATCAATGAGCAGTTCTTC. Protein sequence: CASSQDINEQFF. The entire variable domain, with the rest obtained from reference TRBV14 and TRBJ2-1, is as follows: EAGVTQFPSHSVIEKGQTVTLRCDPISGHDNLYWYRRVMGKEIKFLLHFVKESKQDESGMPNNRFLAERTGGTYSTLKVQPAELEDSGVYFCASSQDINEQFFGPGTRLTVL.

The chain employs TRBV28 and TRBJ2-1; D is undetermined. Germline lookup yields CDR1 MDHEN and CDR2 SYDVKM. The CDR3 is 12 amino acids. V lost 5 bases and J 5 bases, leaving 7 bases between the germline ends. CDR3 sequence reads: CASSAVDNEQFF. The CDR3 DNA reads TGTGCCAGCAGTGCAGTCGACAATGAGCAGTTCTTC.

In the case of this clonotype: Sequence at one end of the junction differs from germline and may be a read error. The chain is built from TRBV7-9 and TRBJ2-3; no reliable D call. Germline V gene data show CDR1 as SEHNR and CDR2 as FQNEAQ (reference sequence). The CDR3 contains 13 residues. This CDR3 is CASSQVGADTQYF. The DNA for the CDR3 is TGCGCCAGCAGCCAAGTTGGGGCAGATACGCAGTATTTT.

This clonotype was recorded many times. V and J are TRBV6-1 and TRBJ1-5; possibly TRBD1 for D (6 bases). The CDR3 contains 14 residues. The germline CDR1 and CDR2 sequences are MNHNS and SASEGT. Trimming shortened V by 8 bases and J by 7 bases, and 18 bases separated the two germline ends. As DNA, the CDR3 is TGTGCCAGCGGTCCACGGGGGGCGGACCAGCCCCAGCATTTT. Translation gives CASGPRGADQPQHF.

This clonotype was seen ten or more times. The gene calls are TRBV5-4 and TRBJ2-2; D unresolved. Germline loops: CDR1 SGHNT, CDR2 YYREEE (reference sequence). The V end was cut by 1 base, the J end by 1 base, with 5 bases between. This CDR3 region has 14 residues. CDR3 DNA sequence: TGTGCCAGCAGCTTGTCCGGGAACACCGGGGAGCTGTTTTTT. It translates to CASSLSGNTGELFF.

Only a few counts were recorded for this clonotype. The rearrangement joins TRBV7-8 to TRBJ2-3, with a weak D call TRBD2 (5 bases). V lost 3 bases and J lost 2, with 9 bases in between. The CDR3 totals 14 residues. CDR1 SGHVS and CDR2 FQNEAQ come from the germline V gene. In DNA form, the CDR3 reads TGTGCCAGCAGCTTTGGGCGGGTCACAGATACGCAGTATTTT. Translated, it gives CASSFGRVTDTQYF.

The CDR3 nucleotides read TGCGCCAGCAGAGACTGGGGGGAGACCCAGTACTTC. Protein product: CASRDWGETQYF. V gene TRBV10-2 combines with J gene TRBJ2-5; either TRBD1 or TRBD2 may fit D (5 bases each). V shed 6 bases and J shed 5 bases, with 10 bases lying between them. Germline V gives CDR1 WSHSY, CDR2 SAAADI. This CDR3 region has 12 residues.